What follows are 15 T cell receptor beta chains derived from one specimen sequenced in a study of cytomegalovirus exposure and HLA in healthy donors. It was with 60 Vbeta and 13 Jbeta primers that the PCR ran. Some clones are missing from TCRdb's copy, which holds only in-frame ones; the method was immunoSEQ multiplex PCR. The sample records some 100,000 clones, about 80% being singletons. The material sequenced was PBMCs. These receptors came from a female donor in good health and CMV-seronegative.

V is TRBV6-1 and J is TRBJ1-6; D uncertain. Looked up from germline, CDR1 is MNHNS and CDR2 is SASEGT. CDR3 length: 14 residues. V shed 11 bases and J shed 0 bases, with 11 bases lying between them. The CDR3 here is CAAEGSSYNSPLHF. The CDR3 nucleotides are TGTGCCGCGGAGGGCAGCTCCTATAATTCACCCCTCCACTTT.

In DNA, the CDR3 is TGTGCCAGCAGTGTCAACGGTGACACCGGGGAGCTGTTTTTT. Protein: CASSVNGDTGELFF. The chain employs TRBV6-4 and TRBJ2-2; D uncertain. The CDR3 has 14 amino acids. The V gene lost 4 bases and the J gene lost 3 bases, with 9 bases spanning the gap. Germline CDR1 reads MRHNA; CDR2 reads SNTAGT.

In this sample, this clone turned up a few times. The rearrangement uses TRBV5-6 and TRBJ1-2, with 9 bases matching TRBD1. The CDR3 runs to 17 residues. Germline-derived CDR1 and CDR2 are SGHDT and YYEEEE. V lost 6 bases and J lost 1; bases outside the gene matches: 13. Here the CDR3 reads CASNTPGQGGSNYGYTF. CDR3 nucleotide sequence: TGTGCCAGCAATACACCGGGACAGGGAGGTAGTAACTATGGCTACACCTTC.

The chain recombines TRBV2 with TRBJ2-1; perhaps TRBD1 as D (6 bases). This CDR3 is 15 amino acids long. Trimming took 7 bases from V and 2 from J, leaving 15 bases between them. Germline V gives CDR1 SNHLY, CDR2 FYNNEI. For the CDR3, the DNA is TGTGCCAGCATGAGGGGGATTGGGGCCTACAATGAGCAGTTCTTC. Its protein product is CASMRGIGAYNEQFF. Combining the CDR3 with reference TRBV2 and TRBJ2-1 gives the whole variable domain EPEVTQTPSHQVTQMGQEVILRCVPISNHLYFYWYRQILGQKVEFLVSFYNNEISEKSEIFDDQFSVERPDGSNFTLKIRSTKLEDSAMYFCASMRGIGAYNEQFFGPGTRLTVL.

The V call is TRBV7-2, the J call TRBJ1-1, with TRBD1 as a possible D gene (6 bases). Trimming left V 2 bases short and J 8 bases short, with 9 bases between. Germline V gene data show CDR1 as SGHTA and CDR2 as FQGNSA. CDR3 length: 12 residues. In DNA form, the CDR3 reads TGTGCCAGCAGCTTATACAGGGAAGAAGCTTTCTTT. Translation: CASSLYREEAFF. Using reference TRBV7-2 and TRBJ1-1 for the parts outside the CDR3, the full variable domain is GAGVSQSPSNKVTEKGKDVELRCDPISGHTALYWYRQSLGQGLEFLIYFQGNSAPDKSGLPSDRFSAERTGGSVSTLTIQRTQQEDSAVYLCASSLYREEAFFGQGTRLTVV.

The chain uses TRBV9 and TRBJ1-4, with D possibly being TRBD1 (6 bases). The V end was cut by 0 bases, the J end by 8 bases, with 11 bases between. The germline V gene encodes CDR1 SGDLS and CDR2 YYNGEE. CDR3 size: 14 residues. CDR3 DNA sequence: TGTGCCAGCAGCGTAGGTCCAGGGGAGGAAAAACTGTTTTTT. This sequence encodes CASSVGPGEEKLFF.

V usage is TRBV19 and J usage is TRBJ1-1, with unresolved D. V dropped 6 bases and J dropped 7 bases, with 18 bases sitting between them. This CDR3 has 14 residues. Germline V gives CDR1 LNHDA, CDR2 SQIVND (reference sequence). DNA for the CDR3: TGTGCCAGTAGCTTGCCGGGAGGGCTTCTTGAAGCTTTCTTT. Translated: CASSLPGGLLEAFF.

The V and J genes are TRBV5-6 and TRBJ2-3, with unresolved D. Trimming removed 3 bases from V and 6 bases from J, with 11 bases in between. CDR1 is SGHDT, CDR2 YYEEEE, per germline. The CDR3 is made up of 13 amino acids. CDR3 bases: TGTGCCAGCAGCTCCTCCCTAAGCGATACGCAGTATTTT. Protein sequence: CASSSSLSDTQYF.

The V and J genes are TRBV7-8 and TRBJ2-3, with 8 nucleotides matching TRBD1. There are 14 residues in the CDR3. J gave up 2 bases and V 6 bases, and 4 bases lay outside the gene matches. Germline V gives CDR1 SGHVS, CDR2 FQNEAQ. In nucleotides, the CDR3 is TGTGCCAGCAGTTGGACAGGGACCACAGATACGCAGTATTTT. This encodes CASSWTGTTDTQYF. Looking up the rest from reference TRBV7-8 and TRBJ2-3 gives the full variable domain: GAGVSQSPRYKVAKRGQDVALRCDPISGHVSLFWYQQALGQGPEFLTYFQNEAQLDKSGLPSDRFFAERPEGSVSTLKIQRTQQEDSAVYLCASSWTGTTDTQYFGPGTRLTVL.

The chain is built from TRBV18 and TRBJ1-1; D is uncertain. V was clipped by 2 bases and J by 5 bases, with 9 bases between them. Germline CDR1 KGHSH, CDR2 LQKENI. The CDR3 is 13 amino acids. The CDR3 here is CASSPVWQTEAFF. The CDR3 nucleotides are TGTGCCAGCTCACCAGTTTGGCAGACTGAAGCTTTCTTT.

The CDR3 DNA reads as TGTGCCAGCAGTTACTCGTCTGGACAGTACGAGCAGTACTTC. It encodes CASSYSSGQYEQYF. This chain uses TRBV6-6 with TRBJ2-7, with D possibly matching TRBD1 (6 bases). The CDR3 is 14 residues long. CDR1 and CDR2 (germline): MNHNY, SVGAGI (reference sequence). V was shortened by 0 bases and J by 4 bases, with 10 bases between the two germline ends.

The genes are TRBV7-6 and TRBJ2-5; 13 bases align to TRBD2. The CDR3 is made up of 18 amino acids. V lost 1 base, J lost 5 bases, and 10 bases stayed unmatched. Germline V gene lookup returns CDR1 SGHVS and CDR2 FNYEAQ. In DNA, the CDR3 is TGTGCCAGCAGCTTAGGTCTCACTAGCGGGGGGGAAGGGGAGACCCAGTACTTC. Translating gives CASSLGLTSGGEGETQYF.

This chain connects TRBV5-4 to TRBJ1-3; D is perhaps TRBD1 (6 bases). Trimming stripped 4 bases from V and 5 bases from J, with 13 bases between. Germline V gives CDR1 SGHNT, CDR2 YYREEE (reference sequence). CDR3 size: 14 residues. The CDR3 DNA sequence: TGTGCCAGCAGCCATTTTGGACAGCGAAACACCATATATTTT. Protein sequence: CASSHFGQRNTIYF.

V gene TRBV7-9 combines with J gene TRBJ2-1; TRBD1 matches 9 bases. Germline-derived CDR1 and CDR2 are SEHNR and FQNEAQ (reference sequence). The CDR3 sequence is 15 residues long. The J segment lost 2 bases and the V segment lost 5 bases, leaving 4 bases of the junction unmatched. The CDR3 nucleotides read TGTGCCAGCAGCCAAGGACAGGGGACCTACAATGAGCAGTTCTTC. Residues: CASSQGQGTYNEQFF.

The chain uses TRBV25-1 and TRBJ2-5, with 7 positions matching TRBD1. Per germline, CDR1 MGHDK and CDR2 SYGVNS. The CDR3 is 14 amino acids. The ends lost 6 bases at V and 2 bases at J; junction bases unmatched: 6. The CDR3 DNA follows: TGTGCCAGCAGAGGTGGGACAGCTCAAGAGACCCAGTACTTC. It specifies CASRGGTAQETQYF.